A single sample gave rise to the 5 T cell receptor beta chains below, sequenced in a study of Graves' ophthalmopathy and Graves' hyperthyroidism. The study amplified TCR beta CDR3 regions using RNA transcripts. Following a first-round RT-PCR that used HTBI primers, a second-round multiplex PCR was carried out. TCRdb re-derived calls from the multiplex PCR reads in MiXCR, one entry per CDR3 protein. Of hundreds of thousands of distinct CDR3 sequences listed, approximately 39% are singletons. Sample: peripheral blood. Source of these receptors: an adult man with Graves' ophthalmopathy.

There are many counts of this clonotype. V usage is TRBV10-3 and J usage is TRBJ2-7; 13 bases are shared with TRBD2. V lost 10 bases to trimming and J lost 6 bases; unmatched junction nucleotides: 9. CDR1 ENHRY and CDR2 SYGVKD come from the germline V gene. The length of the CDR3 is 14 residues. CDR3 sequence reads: CATGLAGEGREQYF. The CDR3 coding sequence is TGTGCCACCGGACTAGCGGGAGAAGGGCGCGAGCAGTACTTC.

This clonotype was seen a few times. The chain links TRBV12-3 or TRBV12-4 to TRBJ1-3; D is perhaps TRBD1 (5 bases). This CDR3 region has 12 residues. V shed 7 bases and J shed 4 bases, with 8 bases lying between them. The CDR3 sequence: CASTRTGNTIYF. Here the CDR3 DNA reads TGTGCCAGCACTAGGACAGGAAACACCATATATTTT.

The CDR3 bases are TGCAGTGCTCCCGGGCAAACCTCCGAGCAGTACTTC. This encodes CSAPGQTSEQYF. The V call is TRBV20-1, the J call TRBJ2-7; D gene ambiguous. Germline-derived CDR1 and CDR2 are DFQATT and SNEGSKA (reference sequence). V dropped 5 bases and J dropped 6 bases, with 14 bases sitting between them. The CDR3 runs 12 residues.

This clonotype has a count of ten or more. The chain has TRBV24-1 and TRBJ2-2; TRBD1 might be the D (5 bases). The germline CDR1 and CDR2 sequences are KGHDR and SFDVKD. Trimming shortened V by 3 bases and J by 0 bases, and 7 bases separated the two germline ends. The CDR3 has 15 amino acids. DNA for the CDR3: TGTGCCACCAGTGATCGGACACCGAACACCGGGGAGCTGTTTTTT. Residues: CATSDRTPNTGELFF.

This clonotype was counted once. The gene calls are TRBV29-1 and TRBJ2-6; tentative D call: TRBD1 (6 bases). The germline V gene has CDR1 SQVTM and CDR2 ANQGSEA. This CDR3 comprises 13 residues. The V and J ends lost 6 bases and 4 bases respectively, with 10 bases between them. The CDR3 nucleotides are TGCAGCGTGACAGGACTCGGGGCCAACGTCCTGACTTTC. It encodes CSVTGLGANVLTF.